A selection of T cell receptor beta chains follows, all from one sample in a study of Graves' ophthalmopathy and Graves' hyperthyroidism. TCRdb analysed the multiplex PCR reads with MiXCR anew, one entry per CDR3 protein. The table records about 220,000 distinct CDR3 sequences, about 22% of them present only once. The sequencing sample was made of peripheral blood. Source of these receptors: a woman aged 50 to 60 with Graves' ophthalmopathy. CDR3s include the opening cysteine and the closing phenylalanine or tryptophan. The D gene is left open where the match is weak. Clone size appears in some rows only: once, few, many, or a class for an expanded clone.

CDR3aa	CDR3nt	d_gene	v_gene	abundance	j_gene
CASSWAELSNQPQHF	TGTGCCAGCAGTTGGGCAGAACTTAGCAATCAGCCCCAGCATTTT	.	TRBV6-2/TRBV6-3	many	TRBJ1-5
CASSDGGSRLPNTEAFF	TGTGCCAGCAGTGATGGGGGTTCGCGACTGCCGAACACTGAAGCTTTCTTT	.	TRBV6-1	.	TRBJ1-1
CASSLFAGGRGGNQPQHF	TGTGCCAGCAGTTTATTCGCAGGGGGCCGTGGTGGCAATCAGCCCCAGCATTTT	TRBD1	TRBV27	.	TRBJ1-5
CASTPVGGNNSPLHF	TGTGCCAGCACCCCAGTGGGGGGAAATAATTCACCCCTCCACTTT	.	TRBV6-1	.	TRBJ1-6
CASSPGTGRLYGYTF	TGTGCCAGTAGTCCCGGGACAGGGAGGCTTTATGGCTACACCTTC	TRBD1	TRBV19	many	TRBJ1-2
CASSQDQGSKTQYF	TGTGCCAGCAGCCAAGATCAGGGGAGTAAGACCCAGTACTTC	.	TRBV4-2	.	TRBJ2-5
CASSPNAGTGPETQYF	TGTGCCAGTAGTCCGAATGCCGGGACAGGGCCGGAGACCCAGTACTTC	TRBD1	TRBV19	many	TRBJ2-5
CATTSPTGMLIGYTF	TGTGCCACCACCAGCCCGACAGGGATGCTGATTGGCTACACCTTC	TRBD1	TRBV19	many	TRBJ1-2
CASKDSSNQPQHF	TGTGCCAGCAAGGACAGTAGCAATCAGCCCCAGCATTTT	.	TRBV28	.	TRBJ1-5
CASRGGSSYEQYF	TGTGCCAGCAGGGGGGGGAGCTCCTACGAGCAGTACTTC	TRBD2	TRBV6-1	many	TRBJ2-7
CASRNMGSSNEFF	TGTGCCAGTAGGAACATGGGCTCCTCCAATGAGTTCTTT	.	TRBV19	many	TRBJ1-1
CSARMTVQETQYF	TGCAGTGCTAGAATGACAGTGCAAGAGACCCAGTACTTC	.	TRBV20-1	many	TRBJ2-5
CAWKYSPNTGELFF	TGTGCCTGGAAGTACAGCCCGAACACCGGGGAGCTGTTTTTT	.	TRBV30	few	TRBJ2-2
CASSEPSGIGEQYF	TGTGCCAGCAGTGAACCTAGCGGGATCGGGGAGCAGTACTTC	TRBD2	TRBV6-1	many	TRBJ2-7
CASGLGRETQYF	TGTGCTAGTGGTTTGGGCCGAGAGACCCAGTACTTC	.	TRBV12-5	many	TRBJ2-5
CASSPKQLTGADGYTF	TGTGCCAGCAGTCCGAAGCAATTGACAGGGGCGGATGGCTACACCTTC	TRBD1	TRBV7-6	many	TRBJ1-2
CASSPDLSQGIDTQYF	TGTGCCAGCAGCCCAGACTTATCGCAGGGGATAGATACGCAGTATTTT	.	TRBV7-6	many	TRBJ2-3
CASSAQPGPSIQYF	TGTGCCAGCAGTGCCCAGCCGGGACCGAGTATTCAGTACTTC	.	TRBV9	many	TRBJ2-4
CSVGDRGGQPQHF	TGCAGCGTTGGGGACCGGGGTGGCCAGCCCCAGCATTTT	.	TRBV29-1	many	TRBJ1-5
CASSSLLQLIQETQYF	TGTGCCAGCAGTTCCCTCCTACAGCTCATACAAGAGACCCAGTACTTC	.	TRBV28	.	TRBJ2-5
CSARGHKNTEAFF	TGCAGTGCTAGAGGCCATAAGAACACTGAAGCTTTCTTT	.	TRBV20-1	.	TRBJ1-1
CASSPNADRPGGNYGYTF	TGCGCCAGCAGCCCAAATGCGGACAGGCCCGGGGGTAACTATGGCTACACCTTC	TRBD1	TRBV5-1	many	TRBJ1-2
CASSTGQGGNTIYF	TGTGCCAGCAGCACGGGACAGGGGGGAAACACCATATATTTT	TRBD1	TRBV7-8	many	TRBJ1-3
CASSTGLLYEQYF	TGTGCCAGCAGCACGGGACTCCTCTACGAGCAGTACTTC	.	TRBV6-2/TRBV6-3	few	TRBJ2-7
CASTIRVGYGYTF	TGTGCCAGCACGATTCGGGTCGGCTATGGCTACACCTTC	.	TRBV28	.	TRBJ1-2
CASSSGLANTEAFF	TGTGCCAGCAGCTCAGGGCTAGCAAACACTGAAGCTTTCTTT	.	TRBV12-3/TRBV12-4	once	TRBJ1-1
CASSRDSGANVLTF	TGTGCCAGCAGTCGAGACTCTGGGGCCAACGTCCTGACTTTC	.	TRBV27	few	TRBJ2-6
CASSTTPPGSSYSGEQYF	TGTGCCAGTAGTACCACCCCCCCTGGCTCCAGCTATTCGGGCGAGCAGTACTTC	.	TRBV19	many	TRBJ2-7
CASSQPANTEAFF	TGTGCCAGCAGCCAACCAGCAAACACTGAAGCTTTCTTT	.	TRBV7-9	many	TRBJ1-1
CASSRGTGGFGYGYTF	TGCGCCAGCAGCCGGGGGACAGGGGGTTTCGGCTATGGCTACACCTTC	TRBD1	TRBV5-1	many	TRBJ1-2
CASSPGGQVNTEAFF	TGTGCCAGCAGTCCTGGAGGTCAAGTGAACACTGAAGCTTTCTTT	.	TRBV12-3/TRBV12-4	many	TRBJ1-1
CAWSLLGTGRYGYTF	TGTGCCTGGAGTCTCCTGGGGACAGGCAGATATGGCTACACCTTC	TRBD1	TRBV30	many	TRBJ1-2
CASSLEAGREQYF	TGTGCCAGCAGCTTAGAGGCAGGGCGGGAGCAGTACTTC	.	TRBV7-2	.	TRBJ2-7
CATSDPTGVETQYF	TGTGCCACCAGTGATCCAACAGGGGTGGAGACCCAGTACTTC	TRBD1	TRBV24-1	.	TRBJ2-5
CASSVSDSGEAFF	TGTGCCAGCAGCGTCTCGGACAGCGGTGAAGCTTTCTTT	.	TRBV6-1	few	TRBJ1-1
CSVESGNTIYF	TGCAGCGTTGAATCGGGAAACACCATATATTTT	.	TRBV29-1	many	TRBJ1-3
CASSPRQGVVTEAFF	TGTGCCAGCAGTCCAAGACAGGGGGTGGTCACTGAAGCTTTCTTT	TRBD1	TRBV12-3/TRBV12-4	few	TRBJ1-1
CAISGLTYEQYF	TGTGCCATCTCCGGGCTTACCTACGAGCAGTACTTC	.	TRBV10-3	many	TRBJ2-7
CASSQVAGQPQHF	TGTGCCAGCAGCCAGGTAGCGGGTCAGCCCCAGCATTTT	.	TRBV3-1	few	TRBJ1-5
CSVEDRAPIGKYEQYF	TGCAGCGTTGAAGATCGGGCACCAATTGGCAAATACGAGCAGTACTTC	.	TRBV29-1	.	TRBJ2-7
CAISTGAQETQYF	TGTGCCATCAGTACTGGGGCTCAAGAGACCCAGTACTTC	.	TRBV10-3	.	TRBJ2-5
CASSIGVGATPYEQYF	TGTGCCAGTAGTATAGGAGTGGGGGCCACCCCCTACGAGCAGTACTTC	.	TRBV19	many	TRBJ2-7
CASSSLQGVGEQYF	TGCGCCAGCAGCTCGTTACAGGGAGTTGGAGAGCAGTACTTC	.	TRBV5-1	many	TRBJ2-7
CAWNRGDRQYNEQFF	TGTGCCTGGAACCGAGGGGACAGGCAATACAATGAGCAGTTCTTC	TRBD1	TRBV30	few	TRBJ2-1
CASSEAWDRENGYTF	TGTGCCAGCAGTGAAGCTTGGGACAGGGAGAATGGCTACACCTTC	TRBD1	TRBV6-1	.	TRBJ1-2
CASGGEYNSPLHF	TGTGCCAGCGGGGGAGAGTATAATTCACCCCTCCACTTT	.	TRBV12-3/TRBV12-4	many	TRBJ1-6
CATSRLGYEQYF	TGTGCCACCAGCAGGCTGGGCTACGAGCAGTACTTC	.	TRBV15	.	TRBJ2-7
CASSPNPANYGYTF	TGTGCCAGCAGCCCCAATCCTGCTAACTATGGCTACACCTTC	.	TRBV5-4	many	TRBJ1-2
CASSLGQGGYEGYTF	TGTGCCAGTAGTCTTGGACAGGGGGGATATGAAGGCTACACCTTC	TRBD1	TRBV19	.	TRBJ1-2
CASSREDPTNSPLHF	TGCGCCAGCAGCAGAGAGGACCCGACCAATTCACCCCTCCACTTT	.	TRBV5-1	many	TRBJ1-6
CASSLESGLSPLHF	TGCGCCAGCAGCTTGGAGTCAGGGTTGTCACCCCTCCACTTT	.	TRBV5-1	.	TRBJ1-6
CASSLRGARAAQYF	TGTGCCAGCAGCCTCCGGGGGGCCCGGGCGGCCCAGTACTTC	.	TRBV12-3/TRBV12-4	.	TRBJ2-5
CASSPSARGYEQYF	TGTGCCAGCAGCCCTTCCGCCCGCGGCTACGAGCAGTACTTC	.	TRBV13	many	TRBJ2-7
CASSYRDVSNQPQHF	TGTGCCAGCAGCTACCGGGACGTTAGCAATCAGCCCCAGCATTTT	.	TRBV4-2	many	TRBJ1-5
CASSLGTTGWNSPLHF	TGTGCCAGCAGCTTAGGGACCACAGGGTGGAATTCACCCCTCCACTTT	.	TRBV7-8	.	TRBJ1-6